This T cell receptor beta chain was sequenced during a study of T cells in Graves' hyperthyroidism and ophthalmopathy. General study points: Most thyroid clonotypes expanded above 0.001 were also detected in blood.

Trimming took off 1 base at V and 3 bases at J, with 10 bases between the two ends. Per germline, CDR1 SGDLS and CDR2 YYNGEE. The CDR3 runs 15 residues. This clonotype came up a few times. Its antigen remains unidentified. The TCR beta CDR3 regions underwent amplification using RNA transcripts as the source. The HTBI primer set drove a first-round RT-PCR of the TCR CDR3. TCRdb used MiXCR to reprocess the multiplex PCR reads, holding one entry per CDR3 protein. In the table there are over 500,000 distinct CDR3 sequences, roughly 15% of which are singletons. The specimen was blood. This clonotype was sampled from a woman between 18 and 30 years old with Graves' ophthalmopathy. The genes are TRBV9 and TRBJ2-2; D may be TRBD1 (6 bases). The CDR3 bases are TGTGCCAGCAGCGTATCGGGACACGACACCGGGGAGCTGTTTTTT. Its translation: CASSVSGHDTGELFF.